This is a list of T cell receptor beta chains from one sample in a study of type 1 regulatory T cells. TCRdb recomputed calls from the reads with MiXCR, one row per CDR3 protein. Among over 90,000 distinct CDR3 sequences listed, about 28% were seen once. Sequenced: CD4+ T cells, either the whole sample or a sorted fraction (not recorded which). The receptor source for this set is a human donor in good health. The CDR3 runs from the conserved cysteine through the conserved F or W. A D gene is named only where the DNA matches it firmly. Only some rows state a clone size, as once, few, many or a class for expanded clones.

. . TRBV7-2 CASSPPHGGELFF
. . TRBV19 CASTGYNEQFF
. TRBD1 TRBV20-1 CSALQGSDTQYF
. . TRBV19 CASWEREKLFF
few TRBD2 TRBV6-2/TRBV6-3 CASSFTSGRERVNEQFF
. . TRBV6-5 CASSYSGRVYEQYF
few TRBD1 TRBV15 CATSREGQGRDEQFF
few . TRBV6-2/TRBV6-3 CASSYNGREQETQYF
. . TRBV28 CASASGTDTQYF
. . TRBV28 CASSSRLTDLGPQHF
few . TRBV20-1 CSALRGADIQYF
few . TRBV7-3 CASSQTIGGFGANVLTF
few TRBD2 TRBV29-1 CSVEARTSGRAVPFRFF
. TRBD2 TRBV20-1 CSARQRTSGIYEQYF
many . TRBV29-1 CSVAGGRQGRTDTQYF
once . TRBV9 CASSVGTSGISGNTIYF
few . TRBV20-1 CSARRSGTQAFF
. TRBD2 TRBV7-3 CASSRLAGRQETQYF
few . TRBV29-1 CSVESQDAYNEQFF
. . TRBV12-3/TRBV12-4 CASRRGPVGYEQYF
few . TRBV20-1 CSARFPNQETQYF
. . TRBV7-6 CASNLGVVTGELFF
. . TRBV24-1 CATSDLRAYNEQFF
. TRBD2 TRBV16 CASSQLVLAGPNEQFF
. TRBD2 TRBV7-8 CASSSIAGVGSETQYF
. TRBD2 TRBV29-1 CSAEAGEETQYF
few . TRBV3-1 CASGTPPYEQYF
. . TRBV5-1 CASSRDGPQYF
few TRBD2 TRBV20-1 CSASHQTSAYEQYF
. . TRBV7-3 CASSSAGSNYNEQFF
few . TRBV11-2 CASSSQGLGEQYF
few TRBD2 TRBV2 CASSGGGEQYF
. TRBD1 TRBV18 CASSPPLQGVGNTIYF
few . TRBV5-1 CASRSALSISTPDGYTF
few TRBD2 TRBV5-1 CASSNGLAPDTQYF
few TRBD2 TRBV7-2 CASSLRLAGGSPYEQYF
. TRBD2 TRBV3-1 CASSPPRGRVVRNIQYF
few . TRBV20-1 CSAPERVQETQYF
many TRBD2 TRBV7-2 CASRSSTSGRFEQYF
few . TRBV7-3 CASSLTGRDGYYGYTF
few . TRBV20-1 CSARDPLTSTDTQYF
few . TRBV7-2 CASSLPGNSNQPQHF
. TRBD2 TRBV29-1 CSVPAGLAGGELFF
. TRBD1 TRBV25-1 CASSGTGTGPYYEQYF
. . TRBV5-8 CASSWTGTRNTGELFF
. . TRBV30 CAWSEDSNQPQHF
. . TRBV25-1 CASRGTGRPTEAFF
few TRBD2 TRBV7-3 CASSLTGLAGGGAQYF
. . TRBV5-1 CASSLNSVGSGANVLTF
few . TRBV10-3 CAISESLNPSTEAFF
few . TRBV11-2 CASTIQGGAYNEQFF
. TRBD1 TRBV4-1 CASSRNVDQGARNTEAFF
. . TRBV3-1 CASSQNYGARFTDTQYF
few . TRBV24-1 CATSHYRPDNEQFF
once TRBD1 TRBV6-1 CASTPGQGDSPLHF
. . TRBV7-3 CASSLERTDTQYF
many . TRBV3-1 CASSQGTRNSPLHF
. TRBD2 TRBV18 CASSTSGSLEYF